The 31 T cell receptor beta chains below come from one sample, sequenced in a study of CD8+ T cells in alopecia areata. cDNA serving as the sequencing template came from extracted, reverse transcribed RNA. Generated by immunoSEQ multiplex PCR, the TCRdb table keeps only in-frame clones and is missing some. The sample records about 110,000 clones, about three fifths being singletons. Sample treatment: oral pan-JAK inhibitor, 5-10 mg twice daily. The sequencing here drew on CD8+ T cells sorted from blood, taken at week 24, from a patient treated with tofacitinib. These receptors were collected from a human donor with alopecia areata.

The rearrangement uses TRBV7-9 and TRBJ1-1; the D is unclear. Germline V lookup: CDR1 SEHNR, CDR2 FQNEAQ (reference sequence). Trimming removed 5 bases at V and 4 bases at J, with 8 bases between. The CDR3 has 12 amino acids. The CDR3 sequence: CASSLTVTEAFF. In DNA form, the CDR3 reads TGTGCCAGCAGCCTAACAGTCACTGAAGCTTTCTTT. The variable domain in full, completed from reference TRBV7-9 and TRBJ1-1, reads DTGVSQNPRHKITKRGQNVTFRCDPISEHNRLYWYRQTLGQGPEFLTYFQNEAQLEKSRLLSDRFSAERPKGSFSTLEIQRTEQGDSAMYLCASSLTVTEAFFGQGTRLTVV.

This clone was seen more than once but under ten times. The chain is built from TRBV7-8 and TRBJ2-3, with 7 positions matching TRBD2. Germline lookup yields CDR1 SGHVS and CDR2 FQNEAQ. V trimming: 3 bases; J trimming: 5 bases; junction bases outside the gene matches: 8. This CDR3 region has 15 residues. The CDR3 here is CASSFLAETLDTQYF. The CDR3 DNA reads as TGTGCCAGCAGCTTCCTAGCGGAAACGTTAGATACGCAGTATTTT. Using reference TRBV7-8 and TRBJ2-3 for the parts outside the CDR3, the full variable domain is GAGVSQSPRYKVAKRGQDVALRCDPISGHVSLFWYQQALGQGPEFLTYFQNEAQLDKSGLPSDRFFAERPEGSVSTLKIQRTQQEDSAVYLCASSFLAETLDTQYFGPGTRLTVL.

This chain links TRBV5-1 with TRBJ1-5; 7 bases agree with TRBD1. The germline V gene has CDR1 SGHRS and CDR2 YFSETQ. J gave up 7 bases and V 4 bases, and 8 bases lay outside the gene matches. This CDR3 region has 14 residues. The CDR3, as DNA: TGCGCCAGCAGCCCGGACCAGGGGGTCCAGCCCCAGCATTTT. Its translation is CASSPDQGVQPQHF.

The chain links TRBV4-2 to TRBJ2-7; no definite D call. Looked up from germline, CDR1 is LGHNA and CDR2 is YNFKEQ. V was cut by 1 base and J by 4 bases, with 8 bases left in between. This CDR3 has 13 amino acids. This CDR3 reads CASSQGSLYEQYF. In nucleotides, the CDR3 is TGTGCCAGCAGCCAAGGATCCCTGTACGAGCAGTACTTC.

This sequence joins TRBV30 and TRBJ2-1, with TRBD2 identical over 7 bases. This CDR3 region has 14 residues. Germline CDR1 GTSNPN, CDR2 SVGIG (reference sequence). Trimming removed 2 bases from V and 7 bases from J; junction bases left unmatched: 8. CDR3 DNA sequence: TGTGCCTGGAGTACTTTCCGGGGAGGGAATGAGCAGTTCTTC. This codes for CAWSTFRGGNEQFF.

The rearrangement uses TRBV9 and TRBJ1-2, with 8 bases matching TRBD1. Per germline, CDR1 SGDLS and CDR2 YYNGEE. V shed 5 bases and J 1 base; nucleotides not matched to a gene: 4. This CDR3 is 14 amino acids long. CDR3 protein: CASRGTGVNYGYTF. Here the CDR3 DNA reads TGTGCCAGCAGGGGGACAGGAGTTAACTATGGCTACACCTTC.

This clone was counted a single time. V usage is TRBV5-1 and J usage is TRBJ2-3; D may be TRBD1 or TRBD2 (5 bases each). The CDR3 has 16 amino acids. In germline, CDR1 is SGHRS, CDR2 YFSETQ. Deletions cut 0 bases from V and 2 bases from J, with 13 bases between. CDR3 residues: CASSLAEGSVTDTQYF. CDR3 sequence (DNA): TGCGCCAGCAGCTTGGCCGAGGGGAGCGTCACAGATACGCAGTATTTT.

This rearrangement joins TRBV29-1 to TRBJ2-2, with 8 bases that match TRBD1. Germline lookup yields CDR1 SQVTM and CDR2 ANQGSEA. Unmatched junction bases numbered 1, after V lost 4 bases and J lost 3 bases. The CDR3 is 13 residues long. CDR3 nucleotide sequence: TGCAGCGTTGGGGACAGGTACACCGGGGAGCTGTTTTTT. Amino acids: CSVGDRYTGELFF.

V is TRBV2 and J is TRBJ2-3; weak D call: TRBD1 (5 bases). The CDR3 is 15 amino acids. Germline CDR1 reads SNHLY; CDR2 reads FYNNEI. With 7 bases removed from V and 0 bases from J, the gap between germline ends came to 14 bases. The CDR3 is CASMKRGFSTDTQYF. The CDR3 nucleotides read TGTGCCAGCATGAAAAGGGGATTTAGCACAGATACGCAGTATTTT.

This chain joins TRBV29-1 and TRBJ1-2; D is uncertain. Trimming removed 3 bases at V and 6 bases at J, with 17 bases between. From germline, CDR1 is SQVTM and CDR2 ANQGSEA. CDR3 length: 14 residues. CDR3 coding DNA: TGCAGCGTTGAGCGGCCGACTTACTTACATGGCTACACCTTC. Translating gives CSVERPTYLHGYTF.

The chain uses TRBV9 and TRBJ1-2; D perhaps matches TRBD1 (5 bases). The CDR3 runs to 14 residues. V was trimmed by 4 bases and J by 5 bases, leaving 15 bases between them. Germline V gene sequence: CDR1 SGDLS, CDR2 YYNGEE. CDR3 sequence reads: CASSPRTGEYGYTF. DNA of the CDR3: TGTGCCAGCAGCCCTAGGACGGGGGAGTATGGCTACACCTTC.

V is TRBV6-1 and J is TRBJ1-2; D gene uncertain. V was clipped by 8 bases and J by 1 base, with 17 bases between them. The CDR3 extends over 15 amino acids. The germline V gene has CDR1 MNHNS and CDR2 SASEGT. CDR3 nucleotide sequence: TGTGCCAGCTGCCCTTGGGCAGAGATTAACTATGGCTACACCTTC. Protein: CASCPWAEINYGYTF.

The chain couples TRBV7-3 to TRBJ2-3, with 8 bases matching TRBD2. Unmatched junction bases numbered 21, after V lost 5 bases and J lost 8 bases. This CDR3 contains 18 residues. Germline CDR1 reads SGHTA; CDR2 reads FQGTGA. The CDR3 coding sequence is TGTGCCAGCAGCGCCATTGGACTAGCCTCTCATGACCAGGGTACGCAGTATTTT. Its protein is CASSAIGLASHDQGTQYF.

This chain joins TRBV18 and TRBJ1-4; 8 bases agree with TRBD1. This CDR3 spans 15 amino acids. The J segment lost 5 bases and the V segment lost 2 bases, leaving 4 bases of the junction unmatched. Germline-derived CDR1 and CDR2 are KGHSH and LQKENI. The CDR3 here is CASSPKDRANEKLFF. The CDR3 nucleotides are TGTGCCAGCTCACCAAAGGACAGGGCCAATGAAAAACTGTTTTTT.

The CDR3 bases are TGTGCCAGCAGTTTCTCCGGATCCTATGAAGCTTTCTTT. Translation: CASSFSGSYEAFF. The chain is built from TRBV27 and TRBJ1-1, with D unclear. The CDR3 covers 13 residues. V was shortened by 3 bases and J by 7 bases, with 12 bases between the two germline ends. Germline CDR1 reads MNHEY; CDR2 reads SMNVEV (reference sequence).

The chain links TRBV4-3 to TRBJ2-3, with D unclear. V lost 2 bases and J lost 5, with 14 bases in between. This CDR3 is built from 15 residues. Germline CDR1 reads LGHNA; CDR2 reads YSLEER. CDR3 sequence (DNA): TGCGCCAGCAGCCAATTGGCAGGCCTTGGAGATACGCAGTATTTT. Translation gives CASSQLAGLGDTQYF.

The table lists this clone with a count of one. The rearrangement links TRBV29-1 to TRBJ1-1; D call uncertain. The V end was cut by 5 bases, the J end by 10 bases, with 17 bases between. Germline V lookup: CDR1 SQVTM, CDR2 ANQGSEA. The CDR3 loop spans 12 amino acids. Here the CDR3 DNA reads TGCAGCGTTATAGAGATGGCTTGGGGAGCTTTCTTT. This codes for CSVIEMAWGAFF.

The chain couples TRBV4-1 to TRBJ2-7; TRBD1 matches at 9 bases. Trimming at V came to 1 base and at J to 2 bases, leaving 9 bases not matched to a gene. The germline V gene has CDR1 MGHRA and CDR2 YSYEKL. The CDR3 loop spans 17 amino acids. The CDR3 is CASSQGGGTGKTYEQYF. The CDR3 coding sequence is TGCGCCAGCAGCCAAGGAGGGGGGACAGGGAAGACCTACGAGCAGTACTTC.

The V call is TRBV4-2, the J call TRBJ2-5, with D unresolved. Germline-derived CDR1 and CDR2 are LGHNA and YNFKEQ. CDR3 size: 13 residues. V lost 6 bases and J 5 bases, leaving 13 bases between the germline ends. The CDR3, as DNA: TGTGCCAGCAGTTTGGACGGGTCGGAGACCCAGTACTTC. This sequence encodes CASSLDGSETQYF.

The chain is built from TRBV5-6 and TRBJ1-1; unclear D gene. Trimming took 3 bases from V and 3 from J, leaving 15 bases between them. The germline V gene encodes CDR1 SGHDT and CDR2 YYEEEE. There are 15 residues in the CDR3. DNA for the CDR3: TGTGCCAGCAGCTCGGCTCGGGAGGTGGACACTGAAGCTTTCTTT. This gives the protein CASSSAREVDTEAFF.

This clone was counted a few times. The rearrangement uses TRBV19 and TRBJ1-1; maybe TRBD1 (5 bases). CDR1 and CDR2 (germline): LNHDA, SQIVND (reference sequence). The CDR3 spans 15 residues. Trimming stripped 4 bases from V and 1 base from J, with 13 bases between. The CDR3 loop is CASSTSDSANTEAFF. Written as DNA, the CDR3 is TGTGCCAGTAGTACCTCCGACAGCGCGAACACTGAAGCTTTCTTT.

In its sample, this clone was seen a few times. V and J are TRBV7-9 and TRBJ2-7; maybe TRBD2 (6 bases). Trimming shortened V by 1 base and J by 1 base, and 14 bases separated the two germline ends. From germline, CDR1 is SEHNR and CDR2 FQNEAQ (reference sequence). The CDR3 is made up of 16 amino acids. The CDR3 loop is CASSLGRGTVSYEQYF. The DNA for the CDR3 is TGTGCCAGCAGCTTAGGCCGGGGGACGGTGTCCTACGAGCAGTACTTC.

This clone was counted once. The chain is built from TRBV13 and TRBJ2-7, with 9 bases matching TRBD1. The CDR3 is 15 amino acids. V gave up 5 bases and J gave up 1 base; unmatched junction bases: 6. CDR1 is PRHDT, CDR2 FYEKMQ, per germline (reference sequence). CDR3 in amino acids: CASSPGTGLSYEQYF. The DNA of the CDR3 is TGTGCCAGCAGCCCCGGGACAGGGTTATCCTACGAGCAGTACTTC.

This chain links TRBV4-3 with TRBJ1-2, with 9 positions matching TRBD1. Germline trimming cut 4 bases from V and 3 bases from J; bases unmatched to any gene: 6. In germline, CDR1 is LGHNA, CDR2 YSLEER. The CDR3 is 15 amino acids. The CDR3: CASSPSGQGYYGYTF. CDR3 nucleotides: TGCGCCAGCAGCCCGTCGGGACAGGGCTACTATGGCTACACCTTC.

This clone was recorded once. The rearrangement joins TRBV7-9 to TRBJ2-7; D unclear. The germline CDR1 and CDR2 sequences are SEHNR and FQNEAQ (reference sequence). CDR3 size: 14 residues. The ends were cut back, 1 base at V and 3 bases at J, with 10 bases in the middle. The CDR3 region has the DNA TGTGCCAGCAGCTTAGAAGACCATCACTACGAGCAGTACTTC. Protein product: CASSLEDHHYEQYF.

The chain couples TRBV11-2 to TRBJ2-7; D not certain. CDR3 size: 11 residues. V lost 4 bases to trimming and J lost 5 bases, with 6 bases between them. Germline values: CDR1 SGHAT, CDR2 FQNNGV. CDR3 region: CASSWVNEQYF. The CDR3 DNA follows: TGTGCCAGCAGCTGGGTTAACGAGCAGTACTTC.

DNA for the CDR3: TGTGCCAGCAGCGGGACCGAGCGGGGGTTCTATGGCTACACCTTC. Amino acids: CASSGTERGFYGYTF. The genes are TRBV9 and TRBJ1-2, with D perhaps matching TRBD1 (5 bases). This CDR3 comprises 15 residues. Between the trimmed V and J ends, which lost 3 bases and 4 bases, there was a span of 16 bases. Per the germline V gene, CDR1 is SGDLS and CDR2 is YYNGEE.

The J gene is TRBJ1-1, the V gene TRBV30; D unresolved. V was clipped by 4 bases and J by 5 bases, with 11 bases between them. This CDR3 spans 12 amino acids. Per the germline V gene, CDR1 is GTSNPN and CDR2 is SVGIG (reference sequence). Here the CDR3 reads CAWTLGGTEAFF. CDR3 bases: TGTGCCTGGACACTGGGAGGAACTGAAGCTTTCTTT.

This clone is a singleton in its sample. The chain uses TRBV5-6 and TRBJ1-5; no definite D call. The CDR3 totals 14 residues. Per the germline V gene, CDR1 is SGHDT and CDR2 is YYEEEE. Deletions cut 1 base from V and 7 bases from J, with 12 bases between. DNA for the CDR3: TGTGCCAGCAGCTTGAAGGGCGGACGGCAGCCCCAGCATTTT. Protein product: CASSLKGGRQPQHF.

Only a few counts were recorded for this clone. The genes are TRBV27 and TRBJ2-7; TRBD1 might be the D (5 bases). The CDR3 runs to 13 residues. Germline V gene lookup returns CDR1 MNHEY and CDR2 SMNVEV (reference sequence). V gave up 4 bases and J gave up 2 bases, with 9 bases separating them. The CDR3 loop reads CASSWGATYEQYF. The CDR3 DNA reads TGTGCCAGCAGTTGGGGCGCCACCTACGAGCAGTACTTC.

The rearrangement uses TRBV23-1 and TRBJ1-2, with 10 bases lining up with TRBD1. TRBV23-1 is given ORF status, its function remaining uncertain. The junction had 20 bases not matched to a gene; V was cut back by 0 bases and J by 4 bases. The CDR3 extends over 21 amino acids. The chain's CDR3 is CASSQSWDCGDRGSSSYGYTF. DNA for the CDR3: TGCGCCAGCAGTCAATCGTGGGATTGCGGGGACAGGGGAAGTAGTAGCTATGGCTACACCTTC.